Listed below are T cell receptor beta chains from one sample, sequenced in a study of patients and donors after allogeneic stem cell transplantation. TCRdb called the RT-PCR reads again in MiXCR, with one record for every CDR3 protein. Counted here are 9,500 to 10,000 distinct CDR3 sequences, more than 4.5% occurring once; the ten biggest clones make up about 25%. The sequenced sample was blood, either unsorted or a sorted T cell fraction (not recorded which). These TCRs come from a human donor who was either an allogeneic HSCT recipient or a stem cell or donor lymphocyte infusion donor (not recorded which). It is not recorded whose cells these are; they may come from a transplant donor. Both conserved end residues are part of each CDR3. A D gene is named only where the DNA matches it firmly. A clone size is listed for some rows: how often the clone was seen (once, few, many), or a class if it is expanded.

12,TRBJ1-5,TRBV12-5,many,-,CASGGRDQPQHF,TGTGCTAGTGGCGGAAGGGACCAGCCCCAGCATTTT
14,TRBJ2-5,TRBV7-9,many,-,CASSSGFSQETQYF,TGTGCCAGCAGCTCAGGGTTCTCCCAAGAGACCCAGTACTTC
11,TRBJ2-7,TRBV3-1,-,TRBD1,CASSSGQGLWF,TGTGCCAGCAGCTCGGGACAGGGGTTGTGGTTC
15,TRBJ2-5,TRBV4-3,-,TRBD2,CASSQGLAFQETQYF,TGCGCCAGCAGCCAGGGACTAGCCTTCCAAGAGACCCAGTACTTC
16,TRBJ1-3,TRBV5-1,medium-sized,-,CASSLFRPSSGNTIYF,TGCGCCAGCAGCTTGTTCCGCCCAAGCTCTGGAAACACCATATATTTT
13,TRBJ2-5,TRBV7-9,medium-sized,-,CASSYSRGETQYF,TGTGCCAGCAGCTATTCTAGAGGAGAGACCCAGTACTTC
15,TRBJ1-5,TRBV19,many,TRBD1,CASSRDRGGNQPQHF,TGTGCCAGTAGCCGGGACAGGGGTGGCAATCAGCCCCAGCATTTT
15,TRBJ2-2,TRBV9,many,-,CASSVYTANTGELFF,TGTGCCAGCAGCGTATACACAGCGAACACCGGGGAGCTGTTTTTT
14,TRBJ1-2,TRBV30,few,-,CAWSVQLMGYGYTF,TGTGCCTGGAGTGTACAACTGATGGGCTATGGCTACACCTTC
15,TRBJ2-1,TRBV30,-,-,CAWSVRGNANNEQFF,TGTGCCTGGAGTGTTCGGGGGAATGCCAACAATGAGCAGTTCTTC
16,TRBJ1-4,TRBV25-1,many,-,CASSEGRAPTNEKLFF,TGTGCCAGCAGTGAAGGCCGGGCCCCAACTAATGAAAAACTGTTTTTT
13,TRBJ2-7,TRBV28,many,TRBD1,CASFLQGAGEQYF,TGTGCCAGCTTTCTGCAGGGGGCTGGGGAGCAGTACTTC
15,TRBJ2-1,TRBV4-1,many,TRBD2,CASSQLAGNYNEQFF,TGCGCCAGCAGCCAACTAGCGGGAAACTACAATGAGCAGTTCTTC
12,TRBJ2-1,TRBV29-1,many,-,CSVGTGVGEQFF,TGCAGCGTTGGGACGGGAGTGGGTGAGCAGTTCTTC
13,TRBJ2-5,TRBV18,few,TRBD2,CASSSSGRETQYF,TGTGCCAGCTCTTCTAGCGGTCGGGAGACCCAGTACTTC
13,TRBJ2-1,TRBV29-1,-,-,CSVETESYSEQFF,TGCAGCGTTGAAACGGAAAGCTACAGTGAGCAGTTCTTC